The clone carrying this T cell receptor (beta chain) appeared once. No antigen is known for it. The sample is drawn from a study of T cell responses to AZD1222 COVID-19 vaccine. The CDR3 has 13 amino acids. V lost 3 bases and J lost 6, with 12 bases in between. This table comes from immunoSEQ multiplex PCR, and its TCRdb copy is limited to in-frame clones, with some not included. The sample consists of 120,000 to 150,000 clones, roughly 88% of them appearing once. Broader study findings: In a largely white British group with more females than males, clonal diversity was possibly underestimated.

V usage is TRBV12-3 or TRBV12-4 and J usage is TRBJ2-7, with a tentative D call TRBD2 (5 bases). This specimen consisted of peripheral blood, obtained on day 0 of AZD1222 vaccination. The receptor comes from an adult in good health. Written as DNA, the CDR3 is TGTGCCAGCAGTTTTGAAGGGAGAGGCGAGCAGTACTTC. This encodes CASSFEGRGEQYF.